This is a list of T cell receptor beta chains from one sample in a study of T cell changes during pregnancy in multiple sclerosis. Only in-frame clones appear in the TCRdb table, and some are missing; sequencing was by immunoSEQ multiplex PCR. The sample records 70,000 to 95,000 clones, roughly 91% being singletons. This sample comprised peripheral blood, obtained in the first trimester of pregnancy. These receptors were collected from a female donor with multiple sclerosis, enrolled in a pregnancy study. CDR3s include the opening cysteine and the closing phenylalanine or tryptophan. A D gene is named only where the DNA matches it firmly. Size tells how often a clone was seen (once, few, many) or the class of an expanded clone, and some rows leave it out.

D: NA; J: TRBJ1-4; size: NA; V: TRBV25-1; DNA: TGTGCCAGCAGTGACCCAGCGGGGGCAACTAATGAAAAACTGTTTTTT; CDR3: CASSDPAGATNEKLFF
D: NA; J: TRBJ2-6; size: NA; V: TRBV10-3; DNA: TGTGCCATCAGTGAGTTGGCGGGTTCGGACCGGGTCCTGACTTTC; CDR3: CAISELAGSDRVLTF
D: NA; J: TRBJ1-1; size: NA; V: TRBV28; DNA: TGTGCCAGTTTAAACAGGCGCCAAACTTTCTTT; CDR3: CASLNRRQTFF
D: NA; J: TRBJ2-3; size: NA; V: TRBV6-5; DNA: TGTGCCAGCAGTTACCGGACTGACGAGCCTTCAGATACGCAGTATTTT; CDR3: CASSYRTDEPSDTQYF
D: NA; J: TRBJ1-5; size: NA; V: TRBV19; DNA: TGTGCCAGTGGGGGGGAATTGGATCAGCCCCAGCATTTT; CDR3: CASGGELDQPQHF
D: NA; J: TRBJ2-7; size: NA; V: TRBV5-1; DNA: TGCGCCAGCAGCTTGGCCAGTTTGCGGGACAGCTCCTACGAGCAGTACTTC; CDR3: CASSLASLRDSSYEQYF
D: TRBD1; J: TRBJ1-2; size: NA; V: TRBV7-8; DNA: TGTGCCAGCAGCTTAGCGAGGACAGGGTTAGGAGTCTATGGCTACACCTTC; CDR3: CASSLARTGLGVYGYTF
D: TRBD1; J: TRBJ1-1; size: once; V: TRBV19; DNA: TGTGCCAGTAGTAATACAAGGACAGGGAAAGACACTGAAGCTTTCTTT; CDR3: CASSNTRTGKDTEAFF
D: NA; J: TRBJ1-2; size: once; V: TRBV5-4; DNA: TGTGCCAGCAGCGCAAAGGCGGGGAATGGCTACACCTTC; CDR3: CASSAKAGNGYTF
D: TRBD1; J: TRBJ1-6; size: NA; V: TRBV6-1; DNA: TGTGCCAGCAACCTAGGACAGGCGTATAATTCACCCCTCCACTTT; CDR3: CASNLGQAYNSPLHF
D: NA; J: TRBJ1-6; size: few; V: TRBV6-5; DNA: TGTGCCAGCAGTTACAGGGAGAGGTCACCCCTCCACTTT; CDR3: CASSYRERSPLHF
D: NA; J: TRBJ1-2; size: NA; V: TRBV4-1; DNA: TGCGCCAGCAGATCCGCAGGGGATTCTAGCTATGGCTACACCTTC; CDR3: CASRSAGDSSYGYTF
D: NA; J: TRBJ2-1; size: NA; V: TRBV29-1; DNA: TGCAGCGTCCCGGCAGGGGTGGACTACAATGAGCAGTTCTTC; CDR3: CSVPAGVDYNEQFF
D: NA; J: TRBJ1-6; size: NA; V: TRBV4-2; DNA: TGTGCCAGCAGCCAAGACAGGAACCCGGCGTCACCCCTCCACTTT; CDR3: CASSQDRNPASPLHF
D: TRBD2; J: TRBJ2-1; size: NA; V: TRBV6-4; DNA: TGTGCCAGCAGCCCTGAGGGAGTAGCGGGGTACAATGAGCAGTTCTTC; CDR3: CASSPEGVAGYNEQFF
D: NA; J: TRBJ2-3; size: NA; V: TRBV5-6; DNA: TGTGCCAGCACCTTGGACTTTATTAGCACAGATACGCAGTATTTT; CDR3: CASTLDFISTDTQYF
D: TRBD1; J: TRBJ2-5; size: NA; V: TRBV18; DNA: TGTGCCAGCTCACCACGCGGCAGGGGGATGTCGGAGACCCAGTACTTC; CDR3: CASSPRGRGMSETQYF